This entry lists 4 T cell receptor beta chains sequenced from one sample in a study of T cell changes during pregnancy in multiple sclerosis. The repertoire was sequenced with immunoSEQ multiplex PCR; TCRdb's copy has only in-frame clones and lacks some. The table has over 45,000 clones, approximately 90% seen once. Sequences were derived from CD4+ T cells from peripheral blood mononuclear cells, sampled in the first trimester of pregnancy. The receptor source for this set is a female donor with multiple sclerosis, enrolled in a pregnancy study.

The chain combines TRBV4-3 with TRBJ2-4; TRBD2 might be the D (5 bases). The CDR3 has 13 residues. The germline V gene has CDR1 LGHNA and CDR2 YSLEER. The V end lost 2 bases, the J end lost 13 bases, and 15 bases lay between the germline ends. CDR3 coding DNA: TGCGCCAGCAGCCAACTTGGGAGCGGACCCCAGTACTTC. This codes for CASSQLGSGPQYF.

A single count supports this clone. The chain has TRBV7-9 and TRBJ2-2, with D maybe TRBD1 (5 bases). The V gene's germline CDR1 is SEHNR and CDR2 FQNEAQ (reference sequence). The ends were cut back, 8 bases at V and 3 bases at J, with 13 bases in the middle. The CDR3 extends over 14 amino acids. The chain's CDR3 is CASFVGLDTGELFF. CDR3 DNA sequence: TGTGCCAGCTTCGTGGGGCTGGACACCGGGGAGCTGTTTTTT.

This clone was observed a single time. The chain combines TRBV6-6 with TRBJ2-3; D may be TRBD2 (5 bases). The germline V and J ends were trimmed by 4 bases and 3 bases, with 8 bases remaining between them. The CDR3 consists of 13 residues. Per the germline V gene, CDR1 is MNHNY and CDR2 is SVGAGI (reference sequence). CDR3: CASSLLGTDTQYF. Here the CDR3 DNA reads TGTGCCAGCAGTTTACTAGGAACAGATACGCAGTATTTT.

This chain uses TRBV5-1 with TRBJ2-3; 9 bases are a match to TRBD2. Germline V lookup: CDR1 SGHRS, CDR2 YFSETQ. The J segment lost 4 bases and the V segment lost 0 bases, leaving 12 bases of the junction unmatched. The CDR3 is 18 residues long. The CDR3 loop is CASSLVASGNPAPDTQYF. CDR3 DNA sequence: TGCGCCAGCAGCTTGGTGGCTAGCGGGAACCCGGCCCCAGATACGCAGTATTTT.